The 25 T cell receptor beta chains listed next were all sequenced from one sample in a study of T cell responses to AZD1222 COVID-19 vaccine. Measured with immunoSEQ multiplex PCR; TCRdb has only the in-frame clones, and not every one. This sample has roughly 150,000 clones, with approximately 86% found just once. The source was peripheral blood, collected after recovery from COVID-19. These receptors all come from an adult who had recovered from COVID-19.

The chain carries TRBV4-2 and TRBJ2-7; perhaps TRBD1 as D (5 bases). CDR1 LGHNA and CDR2 YNFKEQ come from the germline V gene. The CDR3 loop spans 14 amino acids. V lost 4 bases, J lost 7 bases, and 17 bases lay in between. The chain's CDR3 is CASSPQGTGQEQYF. DNA of the CDR3: TGTGCCAGCAGCCCGCAGGGCACCGGCCAGGAGCAGTACTTC.

The V call is TRBV7-9, the J call TRBJ1-1; D remains ambiguous. The V end was cut by 3 bases, the J end by 3 bases, with 5 bases between. Germline V gives CDR1 SEHNR, CDR2 FQNEAQ (reference sequence). This CDR3 has 12 amino acids. In nucleotides, the CDR3 is TGTGCCAGCAGCTTTGGAGACACTGAAGCTTTCTTT. As protein: CASSFGDTEAFF. Full variable domain (rest looked up from reference TRBV7-9 and TRBJ1-1): DTGVSQNPRHKITKRGQNVTFRCDPISEHNRLYWYRQTLGQGPEFLTYFQNEAQLEKSRLLSDRFSAERPKGSFSTLEIQRTEQGDSAMYLCASSFGDTEAFFGQGTRLTVV.

This clone came up once. The J gene is TRBJ1-2, the V gene TRBV3-1 (or the pseudogene TRBV3-2); D might be TRBD1 (5 bases). V was clipped by 1 base and J by 5 bases, with 11 bases between them. CDR1 is LGHDT and CDR2 is YNNKEL in the germline V gene (reference sequence). The CDR3 consists of 14 residues. The CDR3 protein is CASSQAGREYGYTF. The CDR3 DNA sequence: TGTGCCAGCAGCCAAGCGGGCAGGGAATATGGCTACACCTTC.

This chain links TRBV7-3 with TRBJ2-5, with 9 bases lining up with TRBD2. The length of the CDR3 is 15 residues. J gave up 5 bases and V 5 bases, and 9 bases lay outside the gene matches. CDR1 is SGHTA, CDR2 FQGTGA, per germline. The CDR3 region is CASSRGTSRIETQYF. CDR3 coding DNA: TGTGCCAGCAGCCGAGGGACTAGCAGAATCGAGACCCAGTACTTC.

In the case of this clone: As the CDR3 is not closed by the conserved phenylalanine or tryptophan, this likely results from a read error. The DNA is omitted, as the CDR3 cannot be located on it reliably, and the CDR3 follows TCRdb's listing. The J gene is TRBJ1-1, the V gene TRBV2; the table gives TRBD1 as D, unverified against the DNA. Germline CDR1 SNHLY, CDR2 FYNNEI. 11 amino acids form the CDR3, both terminal residues included. The CDR3 loop reads CASSYTRTGSM.

This sequence joins TRBV9 and TRBJ1-3, with D unclear. CDR3 length: 17 amino acids. Deletions cut 0 bases from V and 0 bases from J, with 13 bases between. Germline CDR1 SGDLS, CDR2 YYNGEE. The CDR3 is CASSVEGTLNSGNTIYF. CDR3 sequence (DNA): TGTGCCAGCAGCGTAGAGGGTACGTTAAACTCTGGAAACACCATATATTTT.

This clone was recorded a few times. The CDR3 DNA sequence: TGTGCCAGCAGCCAAGGCGGGGGACTAGCGATCAATGAGCAGTTCTTC. It translates to CASSQGGGLAINEQFF. The chain joins TRBV4-2 to TRBJ2-1; 10 bases agree with TRBD2. V dropped 1 base and J dropped 6; count of bases not matched to a gene: 6. The CDR3 runs to 16 residues. CDR1 is LGHNA, CDR2 YNFKEQ, per germline.

This rearrangement joins TRBV2 to TRBJ2-3; a possible D gene is TRBD2 (6 bases). The germline V and J ends were trimmed by 1 base and 1 base, with 12 bases remaining between them. Germline V gene data show CDR1 as SNHLY and CDR2 as FYNNEI. The CDR3 length is 16 residues. CDR3: CASSEDRPSGTDTQYF. For the CDR3, the DNA is TGTGCCAGCAGTGAAGATCGGCCTAGCGGCACAGATACGCAGTATTTT.

This rearrangement joins TRBV12-5 to TRBJ2-3, with 8 nucleotides matching TRBD2. Looked up from germline, CDR1 is LGHNT and CDR2 is FRNRAP. V lost 5 bases, J lost 1 base, and 5 bases stayed unmatched. The CDR3 length is 15 residues. CDR3: CASGPGAGGTDTQYF. DNA of the CDR3: TGTGCTAGTGGTCCAGGAGCGGGGGGCACAGATACGCAGTATTTT. Full variable domain (rest looked up from reference TRBV12-5 and TRBJ2-3): DARVTQTPRHKVTEMGQEVTMRCQPILGHNTVFWYRQTMMQGLELLAYFRNRAPLDDSGMPKDRFSAEMPDATLATLKIQPSEPRDSAVYFCASGPGAGGTDTQYFGPGTRLTVL.

The chain recombines TRBV10-3 with TRBJ2-7; the D gene is possibly TRBD2 (7 bases). CDR3 length equals 14 residues. The germline CDR1 and CDR2 sequences are ENHRY and SYGVKD. With 11 bases removed from V and 0 bases from J, the gap between germline ends came to 17 bases. In nucleotides, the CDR3 is TGTGCCTCACAACGGGGGGCCAGCTCCTACGAGCAGTACTTC. Translation gives CASQRGASSYEQYF.

The chain joins TRBV12-3 or TRBV12-4 to TRBJ2-7; D not certain. This CDR3 is built from 13 residues. V dropped 1 base and J dropped 3 bases, with 7 bases sitting between them. CDR3 nucleotides: TGTGCCAGCAGTTTAGGGCAGCTCTACGAGCAGTACTTC. Its translation: CASSLGQLYEQYF.

The chain combines TRBV6-1 with TRBJ1-2, with 7 bases matching TRBD1. The V and J ends lost 2 bases and 8 bases, in that order; junction bases with no gene match: 17. Germline assignment: CDR1 MNHNS and CDR2 SASEGT. This CDR3 contains 17 residues. This chain's CDR3 is CASSENKGTAQLWGYTF. The CDR3 DNA is TGTGCCAGCAGTGAAAACAAAGGGACAGCTCAACTATGGGGCTACACCTTC.

The genes are TRBV25-1 and TRBJ1-2; TRBD1 agrees at 7 bases. Trimming cost V 3 bases and J 7 bases; bases outside gene matches: 14. The germline CDR1 and CDR2 sequences are MGHDK and SYGVNS. The CDR3 sequence is 16 residues long. CDR3 DNA: TGTGCCAGCAGTGAGCGACAGGGAGTCGCCCCGAGTGGCTACACCTTC. Its protein product is CASSERQGVAPSGYTF.

This chain uses TRBV3-1 (or the pseudogene TRBV3-2) with TRBJ1-6; D gene ambiguous. The CDR3 contains 14 residues. V lost 2 bases, J lost 7 bases, and 9 bases lay in between. CDR1 is LGHDT, CDR2 YNNKEL, per germline (reference sequence). The CDR3 loop reads CASSQLYENSPLHF. For the CDR3, the DNA is TGTGCCAGCAGCCAATTGTACGAGAATTCACCCCTCCACTTT.

The chain links TRBV12-5 to TRBJ2-1, with 8 bases matching TRBD2. The CDR3 covers 15 residues. Germline CDR1 and CDR2: LGHNT and FRNRAP. V trimming: 1 base; J trimming: 6 bases; junction bases outside the gene matches: 5. CDR3 in DNA: TGTGCTAGTGGTTTGGGGGCTAGCGGGCCCAATGAGCAGTTCTTC. It specifies CASGLGASGPNEQFF.

The gene calls are TRBV15 and TRBJ1-5; 8 bases are shared with TRBD1. This CDR3 has 15 amino acids. The V segment lost 3 bases and the J segment 2 bases; nucleotides outside the gene matches: 3. CDR1 and CDR2 (germline): LNHNV, YYDKDF (reference sequence). The CDR3 DNA is TGTGCCACCAGCAGCAGGGGGCAGGGCAATCAGCCCCAGCATTTT. Its protein is CATSSRGQGNQPQHF.

The chain has TRBV13 and TRBJ1-4; 8 bases fit TRBD1. Germline values: CDR1 PRHDT, CDR2 FYEKMQ (reference sequence). V lost 5 bases to trimming and J lost 3 bases; unmatched junction nucleotides: 11. This CDR3 spans 17 amino acids. CDR3 residues: CASSGQGSFRANEKLFF. The CDR3 DNA sequence: TGTGCCAGCAGCGGACAGGGAAGTTTTCGAGCTAATGAAAAACTGTTTTTT. The variable domain in full, with the rest retrieved from reference TRBV13 and TRBJ1-4, is AAGVIQSPRHLIKEKRETATLKCYPIPRHDTVYWYQQGPGQDPQFLISFYEKMQSDKGSIPDRFSAQQFSDYHSELNMSSLELGDSALYFCASSGQGSFRANEKLFFGSGTQLSVL.

The chain uses TRBV16 and TRBJ2-2; 9 nucleotides align to TRBD1. The CDR3 is 15 residues long. Germline V lookup: CDR1 KGHSY, CDR2 FQNENV. After removal of 7 bases from V and 2 bases from J, the junction contained 5 bases not matched to a gene. This CDR3 reads CASNTGGFNTGELFF. DNA for the CDR3: TGTGCCAGCAACACAGGGGGCTTTAACACCGGGGAGCTGTTTTTT.

The rearrangement uses TRBV3-1 (or the pseudogene TRBV3-2) and TRBJ1-2, with D tentatively TRBD1 (5 bases). Germline-derived CDR1 and CDR2 are LGHDT and YNNKEL (reference sequence). The length of the CDR3 is 14 residues. V was trimmed by 0 bases and J by 5 bases, leaving 10 bases between them. The DNA for the CDR3 is TGTGCCAGCAGCCAAGACCTAGGGGATTATGGCTACACCTTC. Its protein product is CASSQDLGDYGYTF.

For the CDR3, the DNA is TGTGCCAGCAGTTACGCTGAAAAACTGTTTTTT. Translating gives CASSYAEKLFF. The chain couples TRBV6-2 or TRBV6-3 to TRBJ1-4; D remains ambiguous. The germline V gene has CDR1 MNHEY and CDR2 SVGEGT. The CDR3 runs to 11 residues. Trimming shortened V by 2 bases and J by 7 bases, and 2 bases separated the two germline ends.

The V gene is TRBV4-1, the J gene TRBJ2-1; 13 bases agree with TRBD2. Germline CDR1 and CDR2: MGHRA and YSYEKL. Trimming cost V 3 bases and J 9 bases; bases outside gene matches: 11. The CDR3 loop spans 17 amino acids. The CDR3: CASSQQLAGGATVEQFF. The CDR3 DNA follows: TGCGCCAGCAGCCAGCAACTAGCGGGGGGGGCCACGGTTGAGCAGTTCTTC.

V usage is TRBV15 and J usage is TRBJ1-1, with TRBD1 matching over 9 bases. Unmatched junction bases numbered 11, after V lost 5 bases and J lost 4 bases. The germline gives CDR1 LNHNV, CDR2 YYDKDF (reference sequence). CDR3 size: 16 residues. CDR3 residues: CATSRRTGVGGTEAFF. CDR3 DNA: TGTGCCACCAGCCGCCGGACAGGGGTGGGTGGCACTGAAGCTTTCTTT.

The V gene is TRBV6-2 or TRBV6-3, the J gene TRBJ1-2, with D tentatively TRBD1 (5 bases). The CDR3 length is 13 residues. Trimming removed 6 bases from V and 8 bases from J, with 16 bases in between. Germline assignment: CDR1 MNHEY and CDR2 SVGEGT. The CDR3 bases are TGTGCCAGCAGCCTCGTGACAGCCCGGGGCTACACCTTC. It encodes CASSLVTARGYTF.

The chain couples TRBV7-2 to TRBJ1-1, with 11 bases matching TRBD1. Germline loops: CDR1 SGHTA, CDR2 FQGNSA. CDR3 size: 16 residues. Trimming removed 4 bases from V and 3 bases from J; junction bases left unmatched: 7. CDR3 amino acids: CASSSGQGAHHTEAFF. DNA of the CDR3: TGTGCCAGCAGCTCCGGACAGGGGGCCCACCACACTGAAGCTTTCTTT.

This chain uses TRBV6-5 with TRBJ2-3; 15 nucleotides agree with TRBD2. V shed 6 bases, J shed 4 bases, and the junction held 2 bases outside the gene matches. Germline values: CDR1 MNHEY, CDR2 SVGAGI. This CDR3 contains 15 residues. The CDR3 sequence is CASSWTSGRADTQYF. The CDR3 nucleotides read TGTGCCAGCAGCTGGACTAGCGGGAGGGCAGATACGCAGTATTTT.